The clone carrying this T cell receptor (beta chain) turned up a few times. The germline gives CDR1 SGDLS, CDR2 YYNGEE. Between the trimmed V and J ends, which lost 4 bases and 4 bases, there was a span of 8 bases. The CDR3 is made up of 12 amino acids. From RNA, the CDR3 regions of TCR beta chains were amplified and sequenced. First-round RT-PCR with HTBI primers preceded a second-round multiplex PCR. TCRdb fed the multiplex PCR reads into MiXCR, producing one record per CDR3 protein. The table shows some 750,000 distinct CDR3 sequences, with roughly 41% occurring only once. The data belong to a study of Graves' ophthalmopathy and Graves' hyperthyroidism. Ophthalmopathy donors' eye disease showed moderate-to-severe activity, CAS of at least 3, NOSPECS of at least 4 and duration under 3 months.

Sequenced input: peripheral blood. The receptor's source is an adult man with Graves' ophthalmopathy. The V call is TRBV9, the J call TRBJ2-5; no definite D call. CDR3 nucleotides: TGTGCCAGCAGCCGCACCCCAGAGACCCAGTACTTC. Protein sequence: CASSRTPETQYF.